These T cell receptor beta chains were read from a single sample in a study of early T cells in non-severe SARS-CoV-2 infection. Using its own MiXCR run on the 5' RACE reads, TCRdb lists one record per CDR3 protein. This sample carries about 49,000 distinct CDR3 sequences, roughly 10% of them seen once, and the ten largest clones take roughly a tenth. Sequencing input: whole blood. All receptors come from an adult who was a healthcare worker with PCR-confirmed SARS-CoV-2 infection or an uninfected control (not recorded which). The CDR3 runs from the conserved cysteine through the conserved F or W. The D gene is left open where the match is weak. Some rows mark clone size as missing; the rest say once, few, many or name a class of expanded clone.

CDR3 protein: CASSARLPYGGNTGELFF
CDR3 DNA: TGTGCCAGCAGTGCCCGCCTACCTTACGGGGGGAACACCGGGGAGCTGTTTTTT
D gene: .
V gene: TRBV12-3/TRBV12-4
clone size: many
J gene: TRBJ2-2

CDR3 protein: CSARIPGQGTDTQYF
CDR3 DNA: TGCAGTGCTAGAATCCCGGGACAGGGCACAGATACGCAGTATTTT
D gene: TRBD1
V gene: TRBV20-1
clone size: few
J gene: TRBJ2-3

CDR3 protein: CASSLPGAYNSPLHF
CDR3 DNA: TGTGCCAGCAGCTTGCCTGGGGCCTATAATTCACCCCTCCACTTT
D gene: .
V gene: TRBV5-4
clone size: many
J gene: TRBJ1-6

CDR3 protein: CASSPNGIWGTEAFF
CDR3 DNA: TGCGCCAGCAGCCCAAACGGGATCTGGGGCACTGAAGCTTTCTTT
D gene: .
V gene: TRBV4-1
clone size: many
J gene: TRBJ1-1

CDR3 protein: CASSTGSEQFF
CDR3 DNA: TGTGCCAGCAGCACGGGTTCTGAGCAGTTCTTC
D gene: .
V gene: TRBV28
clone size: few
J gene: TRBJ2-1

CDR3 protein: CSARPIGSGDTQYF
CDR3 DNA: TGCAGTGCTAGACCCATCGGGAGCGGGGATACGCAGTATTTT
D gene: .
V gene: TRBV20-1
clone size: .
J gene: TRBJ2-3

CDR3 protein: CSAGPSGRAVYEQYF
CDR3 DNA: TGCAGTGCCGGCCCTAGCGGGAGGGCCGTCTACGAGCAGTACTTC
D gene: TRBD2
V gene: TRBV20-1
clone size: many
J gene: TRBJ2-7

CDR3 protein: CASSQSDPGSYNEQFF
CDR3 DNA: TGTGCCAGCAGCCAATCGGATCCGGGCTCCTACAATGAGCAGTTCTTC
D gene: .
V gene: TRBV3-1
clone size: few
J gene: TRBJ2-1

CDR3 protein: CASSLPPGELFF
CDR3 DNA: TGTGCCAGCAGCTTGCCCCCCGGGGAGCTGTTTTTT
D gene: .
V gene: TRBV7-9
clone size: .
J gene: TRBJ2-2

CDR3 protein: CASSLGGGTGELFF
CDR3 DNA: TGTGCCAGCAGCTTAGGAGGGGGGACCGGGGAGCTGTTTTTT
D gene: .
V gene: TRBV7-9
clone size: .
J gene: TRBJ2-2

CDR3 protein: CASSFKTGGNTIYF
CDR3 DNA: TGTGCCAGCAGTTTCAAGACAGGAGGAAACACCATATATTTT
D gene: .
V gene: TRBV12-3/TRBV12-4
clone size: many
J gene: TRBJ1-3

CDR3 protein: CSARTGTGVSYEQYF
CDR3 DNA: TGCAGTGCTAGAACCGGGACAGGGGTTTCCTACGAGCAGTACTTC
D gene: TRBD1
V gene: TRBV20-1
clone size: many
J gene: TRBJ2-7

CDR3 protein: CASSQDIAVPTSANEQFF
CDR3 DNA: TGCGCCAGCAGCCAAGATATTGCGGTCCCTACCTCCGCCAATGAGCAGTTCTTC
D gene: .
V gene: TRBV4-3
clone size: many
J gene: TRBJ2-1

CDR3 protein: CSVERVAGGADTQYF
CDR3 DNA: TGCAGCGTTGAAAGGGTAGCGGGGGGCGCAGATACGCAGTATTTT
D gene: TRBD2
V gene: TRBV29-1
clone size: few
J gene: TRBJ2-3

CDR3 protein: CASSAIAGDVTGELFF
CDR3 DNA: TGTGCCAGCAGCGCCATAGCGGGGGATGTCACCGGGGAGCTGTTTTTT
D gene: TRBD2
V gene: TRBV9
clone size: few
J gene: TRBJ2-2

CDR3 protein: CASSYYGELFF
CDR3 DNA: TGTGCCAGCAGTTACTACGGGGAGCTGTTTTTT
D gene: .
V gene: TRBV6-5
clone size: few
J gene: TRBJ2-2

CDR3 protein: CASSSGQGYSTDTQYF
CDR3 DNA: TGTGCCAGCAGCTCGGGACAGGGATATAGCACAGATACGCAGTATTTT
D gene: TRBD1
V gene: TRBV7-8
clone size: many
J gene: TRBJ2-3

CDR3 protein: CASSLYGPNSPLHF
CDR3 DNA: TGTGCCAGCAGCTTATATGGCCCAAATTCACCCCTCCACTTT
D gene: .
V gene: TRBV7-6
clone size: few
J gene: TRBJ1-6

CDR3 protein: CASLVGRDTRPDTQYF
CDR3 DNA: TGTGCCAGCTTGGTTGGCCGGGACACCCGCCCAGATACGCAGTATTTT
D gene: .
V gene: TRBV7-2
clone size: many
J gene: TRBJ2-3

CDR3 protein: CASSPDLPGSGNTIYF
CDR3 DNA: TGTGCCAGCAGTCCCGACCTACCAGGGTCTGGAAACACCATATATTTT
D gene: .
V gene: TRBV14
clone size: .
J gene: TRBJ1-3

CDR3 protein: CASSLSRGEETQYF
CDR3 DNA: TGTGCCAGCAGCCTTTCGAGAGGGGAGGAGACCCAGTACTTC
D gene: .
V gene: TRBV7-9
clone size: few
J gene: TRBJ2-5

CDR3 protein: CASSPGGGELFF
CDR3 DNA: TGTGCCAGCAGCCCAGGGGGCGGGGAGCTGTTTTTT
D gene: TRBD1
V gene: TRBV7-3
clone size: few
J gene: TRBJ2-2

CDR3 protein: CASSPDRGPYEQYF
CDR3 DNA: TGTGCCAGCTCACCAGATCGGGGGCCCTACGAGCAGTACTTC
D gene: .
V gene: TRBV18
clone size: many
J gene: TRBJ2-7

CDR3 protein: CASSLVSGMIQETQYF
CDR3 DNA: TGTGCCAGCAGCTTAGTATCCGGGATGATCCAAGAGACCCAGTACTTC
D gene: .
V gene: TRBV7-9
clone size: many
J gene: TRBJ2-5

CDR3 protein: CASSLVRKRGYNEQFF
CDR3 DNA: TGTGCCAGCAGCTTAGTCCGCAAGCGGGGGTACAATGAGCAGTTCTTC
D gene: TRBD2
V gene: TRBV11-2
clone size: few
J gene: TRBJ2-1

CDR3 protein: CASSLRTSWGTGELFF
CDR3 DNA: TGTGCCAGCAGCTTACGTACTAGCTGGGGCACCGGGGAGCTGTTTTTT
D gene: .
V gene: TRBV7-3
clone size: .
J gene: TRBJ2-2

CDR3 protein: CASSQDRLMRVAFF
CDR3 DNA: TGCGCCAGCAGCCAAGATCGTCTCATGAGGGTAGCTTTCTTT
D gene: .
V gene: TRBV4-1
clone size: .
J gene: TRBJ1-1

CDR3 protein: CASSLLLTGMRNSPLHF
CDR3 DNA: TGTGCCAGCAGCTTACTGCTGACAGGGATGCGGAATTCACCCCTCCACTTT
D gene: TRBD1
V gene: TRBV27
clone size: many
J gene: TRBJ1-6

CDR3 protein: CSVPGGALNEQYF
CDR3 DNA: TGCAGCGTCCCGGGGGGGGCGCTGAACGAGCAGTACTTC
D gene: TRBD2
V gene: TRBV29-1
clone size: many
J gene: TRBJ2-7

CDR3 protein: CAWSPLPASGITNEQFF
CDR3 DNA: TGTGCCTGGAGTCCCTTGCCAGCTAGCGGGATAACCAATGAGCAGTTCTTC
D gene: TRBD2
V gene: TRBV30
clone size: .
J gene: TRBJ2-1

CDR3 protein: CASSDSRSPDTQYF
CDR3 DNA: TGTGCCAGCAGTGATTCTAGGAGCCCAGATACGCAGTATTTT
D gene: .
V gene: TRBV6-1
clone size: many
J gene: TRBJ2-3

CDR3 protein: CASSISRTSNQPQHF
CDR3 DNA: TGTGCCAGTAGTATTTCGAGGACCTCTAATCAGCCCCAGCATTTT
D gene: .
V gene: TRBV19
clone size: few
J gene: TRBJ1-5

CDR3 protein: CAWTGDGDLEKLFF
CDR3 DNA: TGTGCCTGGACGGGGGACGGTGATCTGGAAAAACTGTTTTTT
D gene: .
V gene: TRBV30
clone size: .
J gene: TRBJ1-4

CDR3 protein: CASSSGPPNEKLFF
CDR3 DNA: TGTGCCAGCAGCTCCGGCCCTCCTAATGAAAAACTGTTTTTT
D gene: .
V gene: TRBV11-2
clone size: many
J gene: TRBJ1-4

CDR3 protein: CASSPMGTNTEAFF
CDR3 DNA: TGTGCCAGCAGCCCAATGGGGACGAACACTGAAGCTTTCTTT
D gene: .
V gene: TRBV12-3/TRBV12-4
clone size: once
J gene: TRBJ1-1

CDR3 protein: CASTKGGADGYTF
CDR3 DNA: TGTGCCAGCACAAAGGGAGGAGCGGATGGCTACACCTTC
D gene: .
V gene: TRBV6-5
clone size: .
J gene: TRBJ1-2

CDR3 protein: CACGRDREQDTQYF
CDR3 DNA: TGTGCCTGCGGACGGGACAGGGAACAGGATACGCAGTATTTT
D gene: TRBD1
V gene: TRBV7-9
clone size: .
J gene: TRBJ2-3

CDR3 protein: CASSLSGGSYEQYF
CDR3 DNA: TGTGCCAGCAGTTTATCTGGCGGTTCCTACGAGCAGTACTTC
D gene: .
V gene: TRBV27
clone size: .
J gene: TRBJ2-7

CDR3 protein: CASSAGLFGELFF
CDR3 DNA: TGTGCCAGCAGCGCTGGACTTTTCGGGGAGCTGTTTTTT
D gene: .
V gene: TRBV7-9
clone size: many
J gene: TRBJ2-2

CDR3 protein: CASSSALVAVPFYEQYF
CDR3 DNA: TGTGCCAGCAGCTCCGCGTTGGTTGCGGTTCCTTTCTACGAGCAGTACTTC
D gene: .
V gene: TRBV7-3
clone size: few
J gene: TRBJ2-7